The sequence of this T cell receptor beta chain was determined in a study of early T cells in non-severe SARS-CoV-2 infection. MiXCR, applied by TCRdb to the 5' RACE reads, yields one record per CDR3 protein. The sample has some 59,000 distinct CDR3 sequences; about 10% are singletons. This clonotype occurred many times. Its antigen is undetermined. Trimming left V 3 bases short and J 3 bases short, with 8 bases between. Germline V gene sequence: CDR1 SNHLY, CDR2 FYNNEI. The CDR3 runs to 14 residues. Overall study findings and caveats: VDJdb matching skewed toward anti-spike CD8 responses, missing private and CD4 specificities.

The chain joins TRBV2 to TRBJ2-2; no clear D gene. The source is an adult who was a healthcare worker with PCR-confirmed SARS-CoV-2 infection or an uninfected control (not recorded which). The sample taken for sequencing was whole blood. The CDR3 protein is CASSEVQHTGELFF. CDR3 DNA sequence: TGTGCCAGCAGTGAGGTACAGCACACCGGGGAGCTGTTTTTT.